The source of this T cell receptor beta chain is a study of blood T cell repertoires in COVID-19. On the study more broadly: The United States, Italy and Spain provided the acute and convalescent COVID-19 samples. The analysed material was cDNA or gDNA that came from T cells, B-cell-depleted T cells, or PBMCs.

In the original workflow: Estimates of nucleated cell counts were drawn from the amplification of reference gene primers. Here immunoSEQ multiplex PCR was the method, and the copy in TCRdb shows in-frame clones only, minus some. The D gene and trimming were derived from the DNA, and the V and J assignments and clone size from that table. The sample yields 150,000 to 200,000 clones, around four fifths seen once. Germline CDR1 and CDR2: SGHRS and YFSETQ. This CDR3 is built from 15 residues. With 6 bases clipped from V and 8 bases from J, the junction kept 14 bases outside the gene matches. This TCR came from a woman of 80 years or more with acute or convalescent COVID-19. The sequenced material came from peripheral blood. V usage is TRBV5-1 and J usage is TRBJ1-2; TRBD1 matches at 9 bases. CDR3 bases: TGCGCCAGCACGGACGACCCACAGGGGGCGCAAGGCTACACCTTC. This encodes CASTDDPQGAQGYTF.